This T cell receptor beta chain was obtained from a study of STAT5B mutations in CD4+ large granular lymphocyte leukemia. General observations from the study: Without putative leukemic clones, patient CD4-sorted repertoires remained more clonal than healthy CD4+ repertoires. Approximately 25% of private leukemic clonotypes occurred rarely in other patients' non-leukemic repertoires.

In the case of this clone: Its antigen remains unknown.

CDR3 size: 17 residues. V trimming: 0 bases; J trimming: 2 bases; junction bases outside the gene matches: 8. Germline loops: CDR1 SGHTA, CDR2 FQGNSA. Healthy controls were blood donor buffy coats. This was a survey-level run. The method was immunoSEQ multiplex PCR; TCRdb's version includes in-frame clones alone and lacks a portion of them. Of 25,000 to 30,000 clones listed, around 80% are singletons. Material: CD4+ T cells from blood buffy coats. The chain is built from TRBV7-2 and TRBJ2-5; TRBD2 matches at 8 bases. This receptor was obtained from a human donor in good health. The CDR3 DNA is TGTGCCAGCAGCTTAGCGTCTGCGGGGGGCGGGCAAGAGACCCAGTACTTC. Translating gives CASSLASAGGGQETQYF.